The sequence of this T cell receptor (beta chain) was determined in a study of beta chain features in type 1 diabetes. This clone was seen a handful of times. Its specificity is not known. General observations from the study: Among type 1 diabetes patients, VDJ junctions had fewer insertions and more deletions.

Sequencing targeted expressed TCRB transcripts, as all isolated RNA had been reverse transcribed. Assay: immunoSEQ multiplex PCR; the TCRdb copy retains only in-frame clones and omits some. The sample records 620,000 or so clones, 15% to 17% being singletons. Germline V lookup: CDR1 MNHNS, CDR2 SASEGT. The CDR3 runs 13 residues. J gave up 2 bases and V 9 bases, and 6 bases lay outside the gene matches. The clonotype comes from a man between 18 and 35 years old in good health. The chain is built from TRBV6-1 and TRBJ2-7; the match to TRBD1 covers 8 bases. Input material: naive CD4+ T cells from blood. In nucleotides, the CDR3 is TGTGCCAGATCCGGACAGGGTCCCTACGAGCAGTACTTC. As protein: CARSGQGPYEQYF.